This TCR beta chain was profiled in a study of CD8+ T cells in alopecia areata. Study as a whole: Each day, treated patients took oral tofacitinib twice, at 5 to 10 mg per dose.

V lost 1 base to trimming and J lost 5 bases, with 4 bases between them. The germline gives CDR1 DFQATT, CDR2 SNEGSKA (reference sequence). The CDR3 runs 11 residues. RNA was extracted and reverse transcribed into cDNA as the sequencing template. The protocol was immunoSEQ multiplex PCR, while the TCRdb copy is restricted to in-frame clones and leaves out a portion. The sample lists 150,000 to 200,000 clones; 55% to 70% were seen once. Treatment: oral pan-JAK inhibitor, 5-10 mg twice daily. The J gene is TRBJ2-3, the V gene TRBV20-1, with D hard to call. This specimen consisted of CD4+ T cells sorted from blood, obtained at week 24, from a patient treated with tofacitinib. The clonotype comes from a human donor with alopecia areata. CDR3 sequence reads: CSARGIDTQYF. DNA of the CDR3: TGCAGTGCTAGAGGAATAGATACGCAGTATTTT.